Detailed here is one TCR beta chain. The CDR3 loop spans 13 amino acids. The germline V gene has CDR1 SQVTM and CDR2 ANQGSEA. V dropped 3 bases and J dropped 4 bases, with 13 bases sitting between them. This record comes from a study of early stage breast cancer tumors. Study as a whole: Of 15 to 20 invasive breast tumors, about a dozen were hormone receptor-positive, HER2-negative.

Data came from immunoSEQ multiplex PCR; TCRdb stores just in-frame clones and leaves some out. This table holds about 3,500 clones, about 70% found once. The chain combines TRBV29-1 with TRBJ2-7; maybe TRBD2 (6 bases). The receptor was isolated from a person aged 40-50 years with breast cancer. Sequencing used breast tumor tissue. CDR3 nucleotides: TGCAGCGTTGAGCGGGACTCGGGTTACGAGCAGTACTTC. Its protein product is CSVERDSGYEQYF.